These 29 T cell receptor beta chains were sequenced from one sample in a study of OX40 agonist ivuxolimab in advanced cancers. The method was immunoSEQ multiplex PCR; TCRdb's version includes in-frame clones alone and lacks a portion of them. Of around 70,000 clones listed, around four fifths were seen once; the top ten hold around 6.4%. The source was CD4+ or CD8+ T cells sorted from blood, collected in a trial of the OX40 agonist ivuxolimab. The receptors come from an adult with an advanced solid tumor such as melanoma, head and neck, liver or kidney cancer.

The V call is TRBV9, the J call TRBJ2-5; possible D gene TRBD1, 7 bases. From germline, CDR1 is SGDLS and CDR2 YYNGEE. V lost 0 bases and J 7 bases, leaving 13 bases between the germline ends. The CDR3 is made up of 14 amino acids. CDR3 residues: CASSVGTQGGTQYF. The CDR3 DNA reads TGTGCCAGCAGCGTAGGGACGCAGGGGGGGACCCAGTACTTC. The variable domain in full, completed from reference TRBV9 and TRBJ2-5, reads DSGVTQTPKHLITATGQRVTLRCSPRSGDLSVYWYQQSLDQGLQFLIQYYNGEERAKGNILERFSAQQFPDLHSELNLSSLELGDSALYFCASSVGTQGGTQYFGPGTRLLVL.

The rearrangement uses TRBV27 and TRBJ1-3, with unresolved D. From germline, CDR1 is MNHEY and CDR2 SMNVEV (reference sequence). Trimming left V 2 bases short and J 4 bases short, with 9 bases between. This CDR3 has 14 amino acids. The CDR3 DNA reads TGTGCCAGCAGTTTAAGGGAAACCGGAAACACCATATATTTT. Translation: CASSLRETGNTIYF.

The genes are TRBV5-1 and TRBJ1-6; D uncertain. The CDR3 is 16 residues long. Trimming took 6 bases from V and 7 from J, leaving 20 bases between them. Germline lookup yields CDR1 SGHRS and CDR2 YFSETQ. CDR3 in DNA: TGCGCCAGCAATGAGAACGAAGGGCCTAGAAATTCACCCCTCCACTTT. Its protein is CASNENEGPRNSPLHF.

This clone has just one count. The J gene is TRBJ1-3, the V gene TRBV7-2; tentative D call: TRBD1 (5 bases). This CDR3 has 15 amino acids. Germline V gene data show CDR1 as SGHTA and CDR2 as FQGNSA. Between the trimmed V and J ends, which lost 3 bases and 0 bases, there was a span of 9 bases. The CDR3 spells CASSFSQGSGNTIYF. Here the CDR3 DNA reads TGTGCCAGCAGCTTTAGTCAGGGCTCTGGAAACACCATATATTTT.

V and J are TRBV6-5 and TRBJ2-7; D gene unclear. With 8 bases removed from V and 4 bases from J, the gap between germline ends came to 6 bases. The CDR3 runs to 10 residues. CDR1 and CDR2 from the germline V gene are MNHEY and SVGAGI. CDR3 coding DNA: TGTGCCAGCTTAGGTTACGAGCAGTACTTC. Amino acids: CASLGYEQYF.

The chain links TRBV29-1 to TRBJ1-6; D is possibly TRBD1 (6 bases). Between the trimmed V and J ends, which lost 1 base and 8 bases, there was a span of 12 bases. The CDR3 consists of 14 residues. The V gene's germline CDR1 is SQVTM and CDR2 ANQGSEA. DNA of the CDR3: TGCAGCGTTGAAGGACAGGCGGTAGATTCACCCCTCCACTTT. This translates into CSVEGQAVDSPLHF.

This chain connects TRBV28 to TRBJ2-1, with TRBD2 identical over 8 bases. J was trimmed by 9 bases and V by 8 bases; bases with no gene match: 12. The CDR3 loop spans 14 amino acids. CDR1 MDHEN and CDR2 SYDVKM come from the germline V gene. DNA of the CDR3: TGTGCCAGCGGGGGGGAGCGGGAGTGGGTTGAGCAGTTCTTC. It translates to CASGGEREWVEQFF.

In regard to this clone: This sequence is one base from a far larger clone and is likely a read error. The genes are TRBV4-3 and TRBJ1-2; D might be TRBD1 (6 bases). The CDR3 consists of 11 residues. V lost 2 bases to trimming and J lost 8 bases, with 6 bases between them. Germline V lookup: CDR1 LGHNA, CDR2 YSLEER. In nucleotides, the CDR3 is TGCGCCAGCAGCCAACAGGGGGGCTACACCTTC. Translation: CASSQQGGYTF.

The rearrangement uses TRBV13 and TRBJ2-1; D gene uncertain. The CDR3 is 16 amino acids. Between the trimmed V and J ends, which lost 4 bases and 0 bases, there was a span of 13 bases. Germline values: CDR1 PRHDT, CDR2 FYEKMQ (reference sequence). CDR3 in DNA: TGTGCCAGCAGCTCCGGCGTAGGAAGCTCCTACAATGAGCAGTTCTTC. Translating gives CASSSGVGSSYNEQFF.

This chain links TRBV16 with TRBJ1-5; D not certain. Between the trimmed V and J ends, which lost 4 bases and 5 bases, there was a span of 15 bases. CDR1 KGHSY and CDR2 FQNENV come from the germline V gene. This CDR3 is built from 15 residues. CDR3 amino acids: CASSRAGWGDQPQHF. CDR3 bases: TGTGCCAGCAGCCGCGCGGGGTGGGGAGATCAGCCCCAGCATTTT.

The chain links TRBV6-5 to TRBJ1-6; D gene unclear. The CDR3 loop spans 13 amino acids. The V gene lost 2 bases and the J gene lost 7 bases, with 6 bases spanning the gap. Per germline, CDR1 MNHEY and CDR2 SVGAGI. The CDR3 spells CASSYGENSPLHF. The CDR3 DNA reads TGTGCCAGCAGTTACGGAGAAAATTCACCCCTCCACTTT.

The chain joins TRBV5-1 to TRBJ2-7, with 8 bases matching TRBD1. Germline CDR1 SGHRS, CDR2 YFSETQ. With V trimmed by 3 bases and J by 6 bases, 8 bases remained unmatched. The CDR3 spans 14 residues. The CDR3 DNA is TGCGCCAGCAGCTCACACTCCGGGACAGGCGAGCAGTACTTC. Translating it yields CASSSHSGTGEQYF. The full variable domain, with the rest looked up from reference TRBV5-1 and TRBJ2-7, is KAGVTQTPRYLIKTRGQQVTLSCSPISGHRSVSWYQQTPGQGLQFLFEYFSETQRNKGNFPGRFSGRQFSNSRSEMNVSTLELGDSALYLCASSSHSGTGEQYFGPGTRLTVT.

This clone was detected only once. This chain links TRBV28 with TRBJ2-6; D may be TRBD2 (5 bases). CDR3 length: 15 residues. V lost 2 bases, J lost 2 bases, and 7 bases lay in between. Looked up from germline, CDR1 is MDHEN and CDR2 is SYDVKM. The CDR3 region is CASSLVGAGANVLTF. DNA of the CDR3: TGTGCCAGCAGTTTAGTGGGAGCTGGGGCCAACGTCCTGACTTTC.

The chain is built from TRBV5-1 and TRBJ2-2; no definite D call. The CDR3 runs 14 residues. From germline, CDR1 is SGHRS and CDR2 YFSETQ. Trimming left V 2 bases short and J 1 base short, with 6 bases between. CDR3 amino acids: CASSLEVNTGELFF. The CDR3 DNA reads as TGCGCCAGCAGCTTAGAGGTGAACACCGGGGAGCTGTTTTTT. The variable domain in full, completed from reference TRBV5-1 and TRBJ2-2, reads KAGVTQTPRYLIKTRGQQVTLSCSPISGHRSVSWYQQTPGQGLQFLFEYFSETQRNKGNFPGRFSGRQFSNSRSEMNVSTLELGDSALYLCASSLEVNTGELFFGEGSRLTVL.

The genes are TRBV7-9 and TRBJ2-7, with D perhaps matching TRBD1 (6 bases). Germline CDR1 is SEHNR and CDR2 is FQNEAQ (reference sequence). This CDR3 spans 15 amino acids. Trimming removed 4 bases at V and 0 bases at J, with 13 bases between. In DNA, the CDR3 is TGTGCCAGCAGCTCCCAACAGGGTACCTCCTACGAGCAGTACTTC. Translating it yields CASSSQQGTSYEQYF.

The V gene is TRBV6-1, the J gene TRBJ2-3; D gene ambiguous. The ends were cut back, 6 bases at V and 6 bases at J, with 7 bases in the middle. Germline values: CDR1 MNHNS, CDR2 SASEGT. This CDR3 spans 11 amino acids. Written as DNA, the CDR3 is TGTGCCAGCAGAAAGTGGGATACGCAGTATTTT. Protein: CASRKWDTQYF.

J is TRBJ2-5 and V is TRBV6-6; D ambiguous. The germline gives CDR1 MNHNY, CDR2 SVGAGI (reference sequence). Trimming cost V 5 bases and J 1 base, with 11 bases left between them. The CDR3 is 14 residues long. The CDR3 is CASSPYRAQETQYF. Written as DNA, the CDR3 is TGTGCCAGCAGTCCGTACCGGGCCCAAGAGACCCAGTACTTC.

The chain is built from TRBV7-2 and TRBJ1-5; D call uncertain. The CDR3 runs 14 residues. Germline CDR1 reads SGHTA; CDR2 reads FQGNSA. Trimming removed 1 base at V and 6 bases at J, with 10 bases between. As DNA, the CDR3 is TGTGCCAGCAGCTTAGGTTCTGGGGTTCAGCCCCAGCATTTT. Translated, it gives CASSLGSGVQPQHF.

The rearrangement uses TRBV6-6 and TRBJ2-7, with D perhaps TRBD1 (6 bases). V gave up 6 bases and J gave up 6 bases, with 12 bases separating them. The CDR3 is made up of 12 amino acids. The germline gives CDR1 MNHNY, CDR2 SVGAGI (reference sequence). CDR3 residues: CASRNLRGEQYF. CDR3 coding DNA: TGTGCCAGCAGAAATCTCAGGGGCGAGCAGTACTTC.

J is TRBJ2-7 and V is TRBV5-6, with D possibly TRBD1 on 6 matching bases. The ends were cut back, 3 bases at V and 3 bases at J, with 13 bases in the middle. CDR1 and CDR2 (germline): SGHDT, YYEEEE. The CDR3 has 14 amino acids. This CDR3 reads CASSSRTENYEQYV. The CDR3 DNA reads TGTGCCAGCAGCTCAAGGACAGAAAACTACGAGCAGTACGTC.

The chain links TRBV7-9 to TRBJ2-3; 8 bases are a match to TRBD2. The CDR3 contains 14 residues. Germline CDR1 reads SEHNR; CDR2 reads FQNEAQ (reference sequence). The V and J ends lost 7 bases and 9 bases, in that order; junction bases with no gene match: 12. CDR3 residues: CASTDGGASATQYF. In DNA, the CDR3 is TGTGCCAGCACCGACGGGGGGGCCTCAGCAACGCAGTATTTT.

The chain couples TRBV6-6 to TRBJ1-1; D possibly corresponds to TRBD1 (6 bases). The CDR3 has 12 residues. Trimming removed 6 bases at V and 5 bases at J, with 10 bases between. In germline, CDR1 is MNHNY, CDR2 SVGAGI (reference sequence). The CDR3 DNA follows: TGTGCCAGCAGGCGAGGGGGTACTGAAGCTTTCTTT. It yields the protein CASRRGGTEAFF.

The V call is TRBV28, the J call TRBJ2-1, with D tentatively TRBD2 (6 bases). Germline CDR1 MDHEN, CDR2 SYDVKM. V lost 2 bases, J lost 3 bases, and 17 bases lay in between. The CDR3 extends over 17 amino acids. CDR3 DNA: TGTGCCAGCAGTTTACAACGTCGGGGGTCCCTCTACAATGAGCAGTTCTTC. Translation: CASSLQRRGSLYNEQFF.

This clone occurred once. The chain combines TRBV28 with TRBJ2-1; D unresolved. The CDR3 length is 14 residues. Trimming shortened V by 5 bases and J by 8 bases, and 16 bases separated the two germline ends. CDR1 is MDHEN, CDR2 SYDVKM, per germline. This CDR3 is CASSGPGRRDEQFF. The CDR3 DNA sequence: TGTGCCAGCAGTGGTCCCGGTAGACGCGATGAGCAGTTCTTC.

The rearrangement uses TRBV4-3 and TRBJ2-1; no firm D call. CDR1 LGHNA and CDR2 YSLEER come from the germline V gene. This CDR3 comprises 13 residues. Trimming pared 0 bases from V and 7 bases from J, leaving 7 bases between. The CDR3 is CASSQEFGNEQFF. The CDR3 DNA reads TGCGCCAGCAGCCAAGAATTCGGAAATGAGCAGTTCTTC.

V gene TRBV2 combines with J gene TRBJ2-7; D is ambiguous. The CDR3 extends over 12 amino acids. V was pared by 2 bases and J by 6 bases, with 8 bases between. CDR1 and CDR2 (germline): SNHLY, FYNNEI. CDR3 DNA sequence: TGTGCCAGCAGTGAACCGCTCGGCGAGCAGTACTTC. Translating gives CASSEPLGEQYF.

This sequence joins TRBV27 and TRBJ2-7; 10 nucleotides align to TRBD2. This CDR3 has 17 amino acids. Germline values: CDR1 MNHEY, CDR2 SMNVEV (reference sequence). The V gene end was trimmed by 2 bases and the J gene end by 0 bases; junction bases not matched to a gene: 7. The CDR3 loop reads CASSLPRTSGTSYEQYF. The CDR3, as DNA: TGTGCCAGCAGTTTACCCCGGACTAGCGGTACCTCCTACGAGCAGTACTTC.

The count of this clone is one. V and J are TRBV27 and TRBJ1-1, with TRBD1 matching 8 bases. The V segment lost 5 bases and the J segment 5 bases; nucleotides outside the gene matches: 10. CDR1 MNHEY and CDR2 SMNVEV come from the germline V gene (reference sequence). This CDR3 is built from 15 residues. The CDR3 is CASSRGQGKITEAFF. CDR3 bases: TGTGCCAGCAGTAGAGGACAGGGCAAGATAACTGAAGCTTTCTTT.

The chain has TRBV7-9 and TRBJ2-5; D might be TRBD2 (6 bases). In germline, CDR1 is SEHNR, CDR2 FQNEAQ (reference sequence). The CDR3 spans 16 residues. The V and J ends lost 10 bases and 0 bases respectively, with 21 bases between them. CDR3 sequence reads: CATLPWGGADQETQYF. The DNA of the CDR3 is TGTGCCACCCTCCCGTGGGGCGGGGCGGACCAAGAGACCCAGTACTTC.